The 31 T cell receptor beta chains listed next were all sequenced from one sample in a study of T cell clones after liver transplantation. Assay: immunoSEQ multiplex PCR; the TCRdb copy retains only in-frame clones and omits some. This table holds around 110,000 clones, roughly nine tenths found once. Sequences were derived from CD4+ T cells from blood, sampled 12 months after liver transplant. The receptors were gathered from a human patient who received a liver transplant. Among the T cells, some may be from the graft donor.

This clone was seen a single time. The rearrangement uses TRBV7-8 and TRBJ1-2, with 7 bases that match TRBD1. Germline CDR1 and CDR2: SGHVS and FQNEAQ. The CDR3 is 13 amino acids. V shed 4 bases and J 8 bases; nucleotides not matched to a gene: 7. In DNA form, the CDR3 reads TGTGCCAGCAGCTCGACAGGGCGAAAGGGCTACACCTTC. Encoded protein: CASSSTGRKGYTF.

The chain links TRBV19 to TRBJ1-1, with D tentatively TRBD1 (6 bases). Trimming shortened V by 6 bases and J by 8 bases, and 16 bases separated the two germline ends. Germline CDR1 and CDR2: LNHDA and SQIVND (reference sequence). The CDR3 is made up of 13 amino acids. Here the CDR3 reads CASSRGGPLEAFF. The CDR3 DNA follows: TGTGCCAGTAGCCGAGGGGGGCCGCTCGAAGCTTTCTTT.

This sequence joins TRBV12-5 and TRBJ1-1; D not certain. Trimming took off 5 bases at V and 9 bases at J, with 4 bases between the two ends. This CDR3 is 9 amino acids long. The V gene's germline CDR1 is LGHNT and CDR2 FRNRAP. CDR3 sequence reads: CASGDKAFF. The CDR3 nucleotides read TGTGCTAGTGGTGACAAAGCTTTCTTT.

J is TRBJ1-5 and V is TRBV28; D unclear. CDR3 length equals 12 residues. V gave up 8 bases and J gave up 7 bases, with 12 bases separating them. Per the germline V gene, CDR1 is MDHEN and CDR2 is SYDVKM. The CDR3 bases are TGTGCCAGCGGTCGTACGGGACAGCCCCAGCATTTT. It codes for CASGRTGQPQHF.

This chain connects TRBV11-3 to TRBJ1-1; D is uncertain. V dropped 5 bases and J dropped 0 bases, with 19 bases sitting between them. CDR1 and CDR2 (germline): SGHNT, YENEEA. The CDR3 contains 17 residues. CDR3 sequence reads: CASSHVRNTVMNTEAFF. CDR3 nucleotide sequence: TGTGCCAGCAGCCACGTCCGAAACACGGTGATGAACACTGAAGCTTTCTTT.

The chain recombines TRBV7-3 with TRBJ2-7; the match to TRBD1 covers 8 bases. The CDR3 loop spans 14 amino acids. The J segment lost 5 bases and the V segment lost 5 bases, leaving 8 bases of the junction unmatched. Germline V gives CDR1 SGHTA, CDR2 FQGTGA. CDR3 in amino acids: CASSPQGARHEQYF. As DNA, the CDR3 is TGTGCCAGCAGCCCCCAGGGGGCGAGACACGAGCAGTACTTC.

This chain links TRBV2 with TRBJ1-2; D gene unclear. The ends were cut back, 7 bases at V and 5 bases at J, with 23 bases in the middle. Germline assignment: CDR1 SNHLY and CDR2 FYNNEI. This CDR3 is built from 16 residues. The DNA of the CDR3 is TGTGCCAGCATCATCCATGAGGCCTTGAAAGATTATGGCTACACCTTC. Protein product: CASIIHEALKDYGYTF.

This chain connects TRBV7-9 to TRBJ2-3, with D maybe TRBD2 (6 bases). Trimming removed 2 bases at V and 2 bases at J, with 14 bases between. Germline CDR1 and CDR2: SEHNR and FQNEAQ (reference sequence). The CDR3 contains 16 residues. Here the CDR3 reads CASSLRAGTHTDTQYF. DNA for the CDR3: TGTGCCAGCAGCTTAAGGGCGGGGACTCACACAGATACGCAGTATTTT.

This clone was found once. The rearrangement uses TRBV11-3 and TRBJ2-7; D possibly corresponds to TRBD2 (6 bases). Trimming took off 0 bases at V and 0 bases at J, with 9 bases between the two ends. Germline-derived CDR1 and CDR2 are SGHNT and YENEEA. The CDR3 is made up of 15 amino acids. The CDR3: CASSLDAGSSYEQYF. The CDR3 bases are TGTGCCAGCAGCTTAGATGCGGGAAGCTCCTACGAGCAGTACTTC.

This chain uses TRBV5-1 with TRBJ1-4; tentatively, D is TRBD1 (6 bases). Germline V gives CDR1 SGHRS, CDR2 YFSETQ. The CDR3 length is 15 residues. Deletions cut 0 bases from V and 8 bases from J, with 14 bases between. The CDR3 spells CASSLAGRGEEKLFF. Written as DNA, the CDR3 is TGCGCCAGCAGCTTGGCCGGCAGGGGAGAAGAAAAACTGTTTTTT.

This clone was counted a single time. J is TRBJ2-1 and V is TRBV5-6; D is perhaps TRBD1 (5 bases). The CDR3 contains 15 residues. Germline V gives CDR1 SGHDT, CDR2 YYEEEE. Trimming stripped 2 bases from V and 7 bases from J, with 16 bases between. CDR3 protein: CASSFPVGPVNEQFF. The CDR3 bases are TGTGCCAGCAGCTTCCCGGTGGGGCCCGTTAATGAGCAGTTCTTC.

V usage is TRBV27 and J usage is TRBJ2-7; D may match TRBD1 or TRBD2 (7 bases each). V was trimmed by 6 bases and J by 4 bases, leaving 13 bases between them. The CDR3 sequence is 13 residues long. Looked up from germline, CDR1 is MNHEY and CDR2 is SMNVEV (reference sequence). The CDR3 coding sequence is TGTGCCAGCAGGGGGAGGGGGCGATACGAGCAGTACTTC. Translating gives CASRGRGRYEQYF.

V usage is TRBV5-4 and J usage is TRBJ2-5, with TRBD2 matching over 11 bases. Losses at the gene ends were 1 base for V and 5 bases for J; bases not matched to a gene: 7. CDR1 and CDR2 (germline): SGHNT, YYREEE (reference sequence). The CDR3 consists of 16 residues. CDR3 region: CASSLPTSGRSETQYF. CDR3 nucleotides: TGTGCCAGCAGCTTGCCTACTAGCGGGAGAAGCGAGACCCAGTACTTC.

This sequence joins TRBV9 and TRBJ1-1, with 7 bases aligning to TRBD1. The junction had 13 bases not matched to a gene; V was cut back by 4 bases and J by 7 bases. The CDR3 has 15 residues. Germline V gene sequence: CDR1 SGDLS, CDR2 YYNGEE. The CDR3 region has the DNA TGTGCCAGCAGCCCCCAGGGACAGATGGGTGGTGAAGCTTTCTTT. As protein: CASSPQGQMGGEAFF.

The rearrangement uses TRBV5-4 and TRBJ2-2, with 10 bases fitting TRBD2. CDR3 size: 15 residues. Germline lookup yields CDR1 SGHNT and CDR2 YYREEE (reference sequence). J was trimmed by 4 bases and V by 4 bases; bases with no gene match: 4. CDR3 nucleotides: TGTGCCAGCAGCACCGGGACTAGCGCCACCGGGGAGCTGTTTTTT. Translation gives CASSTGTSATGELFF.

The V gene is TRBV19, the J gene TRBJ1-5, with D possibly TRBD1 on 5 matching bases. The germline V gene has CDR1 LNHDA and CDR2 SQIVND (reference sequence). V was shortened by 10 bases and J by 1 base, with 17 bases between the two germline ends. This CDR3 is 15 amino acids long. CDR3 in amino acids: CATRRGATSNQPQHF. For the CDR3, the DNA is TGTGCCACCCGTCGGGGCGCTACGAGCAATCAGCCCCAGCATTTT.

The rearrangement links TRBV5-6 to TRBJ1-2; 9 nucleotides match TRBD1. Losses at the gene ends were 7 bases for V and 2 bases for J; bases not matched to a gene: 9. Germline-derived CDR1 and CDR2 are SGHDT and YYEEEE. This CDR3 has 15 residues. CDR3: CASQIWTGENYGYTF. The CDR3 DNA reads TGTGCCAGCCAAATTTGGACAGGGGAAAACTATGGCTACACCTTC.

This clone was seen only once. This chain links TRBV7-3 with TRBJ2-2; perhaps TRBD1 as D (6 bases). The ends were cut back, 2 bases at V and 4 bases at J, with 11 bases in the middle. This CDR3 region has 15 residues. The V gene's germline CDR1 is SGHTA and CDR2 FQGTGA. CDR3 in DNA: TGTGCCAGCAGCTTACAGGGGTCGGGCACCGGGGAGCTGTTTTTT. Encoded protein: CASSLQGSGTGELFF.

The J gene is TRBJ1-5, the V gene TRBV19; D call uncertain. The CDR3 has 12 residues. Trimming took off 6 bases at V and 5 bases at J, with 8 bases between the two ends. CDR1 is LNHDA and CDR2 is SQIVND in the germline V gene (reference sequence). CDR3 sequence (DNA): TGTGCCAGTAGCGACTTGGATCAGCCCCAGCATTTT. Its translation: CASSDLDQPQHF.

The J gene is TRBJ1-2, the V gene TRBV10-2, with a weak D call TRBD1 (5 bases). V lost 3 bases and J 8 bases, leaving 13 bases between the germline ends. The CDR3 runs 13 residues. Germline assignment: CDR1 WSHSY and CDR2 SAAADI. In nucleotides, the CDR3 is TGCGCCAGCAGTGACCGGCAGGGAAGCGGCTACACCTTC. It codes for CASSDRQGSGYTF.

The chain has TRBV11-3 and TRBJ2-5; 11 bases line up with TRBD1. Germline assignment: CDR1 SGHNT and CDR2 YENEEA. The CDR3 sequence is 15 residues long. V shed 5 bases and J 7 bases; nucleotides not matched to a gene: 9. CDR3 sequence: CASSLWTGGAGTQYF. CDR3 nucleotide sequence: TGTGCCAGCAGCCTTTGGACAGGGGGCGCAGGGACCCAGTACTTC.

This clone was recorded once. V gene TRBV9 combines with J gene TRBJ1-1, with D possibly matching TRBD1 (5 bases). The germline CDR1 and CDR2 sequences are SGDLS and YYNGEE. CDR3 size: 17 residues. The V gene lost 2 bases and the J gene lost 4 bases, with 21 bases spanning the gap. The CDR3 here is CASSVTPGPPWGTEAFF. The CDR3 DNA follows: TGTGCCAGCAGCGTGACTCCGGGACCTCCATGGGGCACTGAAGCTTTCTTT.

V is TRBV5-1 and J is TRBJ2-3, with a tentative D call TRBD2 (5 bases). Germline values: CDR1 SGHRS, CDR2 YFSETQ. V lost 0 bases, J lost 6 bases, and 11 bases lay in between. This CDR3 region has 14 residues. The DNA of the CDR3 is TGCGCCAGCAGCTTGGGAGACCCGGGGGATACGCAGTATTTT. This sequence encodes CASSLGDPGDTQYF.

The chain carries TRBV11-2 and TRBJ2-6, with no clear D. The CDR3 runs to 14 residues. Germline V gene lookup returns CDR1 SGHAT and CDR2 FQNNGV. The germline V and J ends were trimmed by 1 base and 0 bases, with 1 base remaining between them. The CDR3 coding sequence is TGTGCCAGCAGCTTAGCCTCTGGGGCCAACGTCCTGACTTTC. Its protein is CASSLASGANVLTF.

The CDR3 region is CASSLGMEGDTQYF. The CDR3 nucleotides read TGTGCCAGCAGCCTCGGAATGGAGGGGGATACGCAGTATTTT. The gene calls are TRBV5-6 and TRBJ2-3, with a weak D call TRBD2 (6 bases). Per the germline V gene, CDR1 is SGHDT and CDR2 is YYEEEE. This CDR3 is built from 14 residues. With 4 bases removed from V and 6 bases from J, the gap between germline ends came to 15 bases.

J is TRBJ2-3 and V is TRBV7-3; D is undetermined. The germline CDR1 and CDR2 sequences are SGHTA and FQGTGA. The CDR3 spans 15 residues. V was trimmed by 2 bases and J by 0 bases, leaving 9 bases between them. CDR3: CASSLDPASTDTQYF. CDR3 in DNA: TGTGCCAGCAGCTTAGATCCAGCGAGCACAGATACGCAGTATTTT.

This clone has only one observation. The rearrangement links TRBV7-9 to TRBJ1-1; the D is unclear. V lost 5 bases and J lost 0, with 13 bases in between. Germline V gene lookup returns CDR1 SEHNR and CDR2 FQNEAQ (reference sequence). The CDR3 sequence is 15 residues long. The CDR3 here is CASSRGRSMNTEAFF. For the CDR3, the DNA is TGTGCCAGCAGCCGTGGACGGTCGATGAACACTGAAGCTTTCTTT.

The chain uses TRBV2 and TRBJ2-7, with D maybe TRBD2 (6 bases). The V end lost 7 bases, the J end lost 7 bases, and 17 bases lay between the germline ends. There are 13 residues in the CDR3. The germline V gene encodes CDR1 SNHLY and CDR2 FYNNEI. DNA for the CDR3: TGTGCCAGCACCCTCGGGGGAGCTGGAGAGCAGTACTTC. This encodes CASTLGGAGEQYF.

The genes are TRBV6-5 and TRBJ1-4; 7 bases fit TRBD1. The germline V gene has CDR1 MNHEY and CDR2 SVGAGI. The CDR3 extends over 16 amino acids. V dropped 0 bases and J dropped 3; count of bases not matched to a gene: 4. The CDR3 protein is CASSYSQTGPNEKLFF. The DNA of the CDR3 is TGTGCCAGCAGTTACTCGCAGACAGGGCCTAATGAAAAACTGTTTTTT.

This clone has a count of ten or more. The gene calls are TRBV6-6 and TRBJ1-5, with 8 bases aligning to TRBD1. Germline-derived CDR1 and CDR2 are MNHNY and SVGAGI (reference sequence). V gave up 6 bases and J gave up 10 bases; unmatched junction bases: 11. This CDR3 has 14 residues. The CDR3 DNA is TGTGCCAGCAGCACGACAGGGGCCGCATCTCCCCAGCATTTT. Protein sequence: CASSTTGAASPQHF.

Note on this clone: Other DNA sequences in this specimen translate into the identical CDR3. J is TRBJ2-5 and V is TRBV5-1; a possible D gene is TRBD2 (6 bases). The length of the CDR3 is 14 residues. Germline loops: CDR1 SGHRS, CDR2 YFSETQ. Trimming shortened V by 2 bases and J by 2 bases, and 10 bases separated the two germline ends. In DNA, the CDR3 is TGCGCCAGCAGCTTAGGAGGGGTTCAAGAGACCCAGTACTTC. Translating gives CASSLGGVQETQYF.